Given below is one T cell receptor (beta chain) in context. Its antigen is not identified. The data were taken from a study of cytomegalovirus exposure and HLA in healthy donors. Profiled with immunoSEQ multiplex PCR; TCRdb holds only in-frame clones, not every one. Among about 110,000 clones listed, 89% were seen once. Study results and limitations: With high specificity and sensitivity, the classifier reportedly diagnosed cytomegalovirus status. Three CMV-associated chains were confirmed in vitro to be specific for CMV antigens. The study designated 150 or so TCR beta chains cytomegalovirus-associated.

The CDR3 has 17 residues. CDR1 MDHEN and CDR2 SYDVKM come from the germline V gene. The V gene end was trimmed by 4 bases and the J gene end by 4 bases; junction bases not matched to a gene: 6. The material sequenced was PBMCs. The chain couples TRBV28 to TRBJ2-3; 15 nucleotides line up with TRBD2. The TCR was taken from a woman aged 18-30 years in good health and CMV-seronegative. The CDR3, as DNA: TGTGCCAGCAGTTCAAGGACTAGCGGGGGGGATTCAGATACGCAGTATTTT. Residues: CASSSRTSGGDSDTQYF.